This T cell receptor (beta chain) is from a study of blood T cell repertoires in COVID-19. Sequencing was performed with immunoSEQ multiplex PCR; in TCRdb, only in-frame clones are kept and a portion is missing. In the table there are 200,000 to 300,000 clones, 90% of which are singletons. Trimming cost V 2 bases and J 9 bases, with 6 bases left between them. The CDR3 extends over 12 amino acids. CDR1 is SGHTS, CDR2 YDEGEE, per germline. Specimen: PBMCs or T cells enriched from blood (not recorded which). V gene TRBV5-8 combines with J gene TRBJ1-6, with D uncertain. The receptor's source is a man in his fifties who had been exposed to COVID-19. The CDR3 DNA sequence: TGTGCCAGCAGCTTCTGGGCTTCACCCCTCCACTTT. This encodes CASSFWASPLHF.